Described below is a single TCR beta chain sequence and its context. Authors' methods: By means of reference gene primer amplification, nucleated cell counts were estimated. The method was immunoSEQ multiplex PCR; TCRdb's version includes in-frame clones alone and lacks a portion of them. That table gives V, J and clone size, and the DNA gave D and trimming. The sample lists 50,000 to 80,000 clones; about 76% were seen once. The CDR3 runs to 16 residues. Germline assignment: CDR1 LGHDT and CDR2 YNNKEL (reference sequence). With 1 base clipped from V and 3 bases from J, the junction kept 9 bases outside the gene matches. The record originates from a study of blood T cell repertoires in COVID-19. Whole-study context: Sites in the United States, Italy and Spain provided acute and convalescent COVID-19 samples. PBMCs, B-cell-depleted T cells, or T cells provided the cDNA or gDNA that made up the material.

This TCR came from a human donor in a cohort sampled during active COVID-19. This chain uses TRBV3-1 (or the pseudogene TRBV3-2) with TRBJ2-7, with TRBD1 matching over 7 bases. The sequenced sample consisted of peripheral blood. DNA for the CDR3: TGTGCCAGCAGCCAAGGGTCGACAGGGAAAGACTACGAGCAGTACTTC. Translation: CASSQGSTGKDYEQYF.